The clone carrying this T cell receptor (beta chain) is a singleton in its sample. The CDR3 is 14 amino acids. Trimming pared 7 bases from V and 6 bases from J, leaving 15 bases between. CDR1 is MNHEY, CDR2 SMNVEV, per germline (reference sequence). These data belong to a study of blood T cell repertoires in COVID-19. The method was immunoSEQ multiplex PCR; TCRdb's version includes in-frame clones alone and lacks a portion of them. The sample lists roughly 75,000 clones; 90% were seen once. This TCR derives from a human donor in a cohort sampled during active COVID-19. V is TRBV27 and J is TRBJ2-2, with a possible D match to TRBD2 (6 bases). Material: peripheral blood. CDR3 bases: TGTGCCAGCACCTTCGGAGGGATGGCCGGGGAGCTGTTTTTT. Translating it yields CASTFGGMAGELFF.